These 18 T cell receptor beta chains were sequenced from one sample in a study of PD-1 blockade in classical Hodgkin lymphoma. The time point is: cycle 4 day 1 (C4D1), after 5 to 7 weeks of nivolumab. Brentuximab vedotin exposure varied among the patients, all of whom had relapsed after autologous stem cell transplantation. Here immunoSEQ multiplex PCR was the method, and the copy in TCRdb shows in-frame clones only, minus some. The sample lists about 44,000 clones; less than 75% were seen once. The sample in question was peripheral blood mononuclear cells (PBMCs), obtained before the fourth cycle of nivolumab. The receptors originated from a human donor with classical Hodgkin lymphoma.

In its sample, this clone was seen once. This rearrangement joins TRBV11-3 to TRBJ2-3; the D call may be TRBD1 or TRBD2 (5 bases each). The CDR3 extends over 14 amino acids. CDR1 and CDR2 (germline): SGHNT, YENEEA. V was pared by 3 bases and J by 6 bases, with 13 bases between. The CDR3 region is CASSLTGPGDTQYF. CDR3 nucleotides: TGTGCCAGCAGCTTGACGGGGCCAGGGGATACGCAGTATTTT.

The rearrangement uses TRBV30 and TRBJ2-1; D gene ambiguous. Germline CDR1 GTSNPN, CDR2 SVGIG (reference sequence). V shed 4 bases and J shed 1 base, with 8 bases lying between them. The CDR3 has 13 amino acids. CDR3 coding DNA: TGTGCCTGGACAGAGGATTCCTACAATGAGCAGTTCTTC. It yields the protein CAWTEDSYNEQFF.

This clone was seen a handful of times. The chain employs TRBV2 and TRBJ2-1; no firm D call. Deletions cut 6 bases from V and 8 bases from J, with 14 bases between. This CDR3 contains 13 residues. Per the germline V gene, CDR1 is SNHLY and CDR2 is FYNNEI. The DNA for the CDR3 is TGTGCCAGCAGAAACTCCCCACGGGATGAGCAGTTCTTC. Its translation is CASRNSPRDEQFF.

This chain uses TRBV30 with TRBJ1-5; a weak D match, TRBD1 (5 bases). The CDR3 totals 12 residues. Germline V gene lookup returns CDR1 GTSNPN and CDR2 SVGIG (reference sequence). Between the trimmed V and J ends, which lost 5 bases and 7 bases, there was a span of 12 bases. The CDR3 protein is CAWAGAGQPQHF. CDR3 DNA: TGTGCCTGGGCCGGGGCCGGGCAGCCCCAGCATTTT.

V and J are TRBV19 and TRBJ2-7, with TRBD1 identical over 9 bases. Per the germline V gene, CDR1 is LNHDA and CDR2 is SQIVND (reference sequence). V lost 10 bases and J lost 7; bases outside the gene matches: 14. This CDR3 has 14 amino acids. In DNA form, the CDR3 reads TGTGCCACAAGGCCGGGGACAGGGCTAGAGGAGCAGTACTTC. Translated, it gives CATRPGTGLEEQYF.

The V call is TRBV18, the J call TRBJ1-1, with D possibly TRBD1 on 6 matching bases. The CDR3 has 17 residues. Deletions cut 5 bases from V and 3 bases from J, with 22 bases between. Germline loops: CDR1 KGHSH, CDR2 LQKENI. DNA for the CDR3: TGTGCCAGCTCAGCCAAATCGAACAGGGAATCCCACACTGAAGCTTTCTTT. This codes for CASSAKSNRESHTEAFF.

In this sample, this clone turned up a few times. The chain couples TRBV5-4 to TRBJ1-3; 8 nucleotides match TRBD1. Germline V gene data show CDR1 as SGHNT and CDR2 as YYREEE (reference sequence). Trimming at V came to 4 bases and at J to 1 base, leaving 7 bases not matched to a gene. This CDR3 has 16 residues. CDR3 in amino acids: CASSQGQALSGNTIYF. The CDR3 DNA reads TGTGCCAGCAGCCAGGGACAGGCCTTATCTGGAAACACCATATATTTT.

CDR3 region: CASNDRAGHNEQFF. The CDR3 DNA is TGCGCCAGCAACGACAGGGCGGGTCACAATGAGCAGTTCTTC. The V call is TRBV5-1, the J call TRBJ2-1, with 7 bases matching TRBD1. V gave up 6 bases and J gave up 5 bases; unmatched junction bases: 8. The CDR3 runs to 14 residues. Per the germline V gene, CDR1 is SGHRS and CDR2 is YFSETQ. The variable domain in full, with the rest retrieved from reference TRBV5-1 and TRBJ2-1, is KAGVTQTPRYLIKTRGQQVTLSCSPISGHRSVSWYQQTPGQGLQFLFEYFSETQRNKGNFPGRFSGRQFSNSRSEMNVSTLELGDSALYLCASNDRAGHNEQFFGPGTRLTVL.

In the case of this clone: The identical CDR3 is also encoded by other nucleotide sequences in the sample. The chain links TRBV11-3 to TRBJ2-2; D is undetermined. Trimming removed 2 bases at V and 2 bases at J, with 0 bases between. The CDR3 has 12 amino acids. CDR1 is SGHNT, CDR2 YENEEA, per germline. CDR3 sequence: CASSLNTGELFF. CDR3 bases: TGTGCCAGCAGCTTAAACACCGGGGAGCTGTTTTTT.

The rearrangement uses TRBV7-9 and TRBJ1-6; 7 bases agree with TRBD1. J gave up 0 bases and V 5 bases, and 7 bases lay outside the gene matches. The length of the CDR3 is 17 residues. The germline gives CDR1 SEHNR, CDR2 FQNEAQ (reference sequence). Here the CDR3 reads CASSGDSSSSYNSPLHF. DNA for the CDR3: TGTGCCAGCAGCGGGGACAGTTCTAGCTCCTATAATTCACCCCTCCACTTT.

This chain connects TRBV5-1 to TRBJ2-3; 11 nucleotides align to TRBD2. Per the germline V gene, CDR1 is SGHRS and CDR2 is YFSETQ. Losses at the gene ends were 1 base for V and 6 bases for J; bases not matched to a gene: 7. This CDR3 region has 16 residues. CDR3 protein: CASSLSSGGAWDTQYF. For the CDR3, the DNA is TGCGCCAGCAGCTTGAGTAGCGGGGGGGCCTGGGATACGCAGTATTTT. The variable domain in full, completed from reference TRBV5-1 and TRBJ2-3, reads KAGVTQTPRYLIKTRGQQVTLSCSPISGHRSVSWYQQTPGQGLQFLFEYFSETQRNKGNFPGRFSGRQFSNSRSEMNVSTLELGDSALYLCASSLSSGGAWDTQYFGPGTRLTVL.

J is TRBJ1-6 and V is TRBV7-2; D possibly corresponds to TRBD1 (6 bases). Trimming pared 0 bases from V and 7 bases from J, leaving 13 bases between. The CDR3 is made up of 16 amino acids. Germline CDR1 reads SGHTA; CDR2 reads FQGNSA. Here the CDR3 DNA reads TGTGCCAGCAGCTTAGCCACAGGGAAGAAGAATTCACCCCTCCACTTT. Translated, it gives CASSLATGKKNSPLHF.

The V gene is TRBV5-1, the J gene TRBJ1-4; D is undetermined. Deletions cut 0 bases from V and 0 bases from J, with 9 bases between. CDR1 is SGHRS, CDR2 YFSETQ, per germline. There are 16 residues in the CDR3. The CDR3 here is CASSLVGSPTNEKLFF. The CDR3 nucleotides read TGCGCCAGCAGCTTGGTAGGGAGTCCAACTAATGAAAAACTGTTTTTT.

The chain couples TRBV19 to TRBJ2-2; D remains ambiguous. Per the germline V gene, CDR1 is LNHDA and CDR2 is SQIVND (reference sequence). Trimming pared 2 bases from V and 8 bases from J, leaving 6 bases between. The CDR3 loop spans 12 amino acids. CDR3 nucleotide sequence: TGTGCCAGTAGTATACCCCTAGGGGAGCTGTTTTTT. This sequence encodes CASSIPLGELFF.

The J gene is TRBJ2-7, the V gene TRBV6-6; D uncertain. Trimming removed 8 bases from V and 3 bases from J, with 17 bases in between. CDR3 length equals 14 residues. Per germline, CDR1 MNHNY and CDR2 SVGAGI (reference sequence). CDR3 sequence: CASGTFISHYEQYF. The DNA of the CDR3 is TGTGCCAGCGGTACCTTTATATCTCACTACGAGCAGTACTTC.

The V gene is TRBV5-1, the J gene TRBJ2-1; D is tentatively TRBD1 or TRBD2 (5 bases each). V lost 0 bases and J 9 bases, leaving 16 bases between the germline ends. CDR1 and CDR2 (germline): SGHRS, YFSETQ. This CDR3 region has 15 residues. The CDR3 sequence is CASSLGDRSIGEQFF. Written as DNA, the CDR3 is TGCGCCAGCAGCTTGGGGGACCGTAGTATCGGTGAGCAGTTCTTC.

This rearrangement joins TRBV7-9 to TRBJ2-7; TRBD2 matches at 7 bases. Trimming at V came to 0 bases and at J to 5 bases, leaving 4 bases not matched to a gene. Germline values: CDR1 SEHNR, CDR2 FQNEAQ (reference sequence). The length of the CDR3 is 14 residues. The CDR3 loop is CASSLAREYDEQYF. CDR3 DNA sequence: TGTGCCAGCAGCTTAGCGCGGGAGTACGACGAGCAGTACTTC. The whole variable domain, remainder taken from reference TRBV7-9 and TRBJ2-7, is DTGVSQNPRHKITKRGQNVTFRCDPISEHNRLYWYRQTLGQGPEFLTYFQNEAQLEKSRLLSDRFSAERPKGSFSTLEIQRTEQGDSAMYLCASSLAREYDEQYFGPGTRLTVT.

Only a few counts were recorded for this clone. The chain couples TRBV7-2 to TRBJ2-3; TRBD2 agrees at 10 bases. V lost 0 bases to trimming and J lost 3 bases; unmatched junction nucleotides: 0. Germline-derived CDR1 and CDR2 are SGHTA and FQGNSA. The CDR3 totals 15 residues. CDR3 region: CASSLASGRTDTQYF. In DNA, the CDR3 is TGTGCCAGCAGCTTAGCTAGCGGGAGGACAGATACGCAGTATTTT.